This T cell receptor beta chain was recovered during a study of T cell repertoires in cytomegalovirus infection. General observations from the study: Summed frequency of shared TCR beta families picked out CMV carriers who also had the relevant HLA.

With 3 bases clipped from V and 4 bases from J, the junction kept 8 bases outside the gene matches. Per germline, CDR1 LNHDA and CDR2 SQIVND (reference sequence). There are 15 residues in the CDR3. TCRdb reanalysed the reads using MiXCR and keeps one entry per CDR3 protein. Of around 180,000 distinct CDR3 sequences listed, under 25% are singletons. For this clonotype: No antigen is known for it.

The sequence came from a human donor in good health (CMV status not recorded). Some clones in this sample may be carry-over from other donors' samples. The sequenced sample consisted of PBMCs. The chain carries TRBV19 and TRBJ1-2, with TRBD1 matching 7 bases. DNA of the CDR3: TGTGCCAGTAGTATCCTAGGGGGACAGTTCTATGGCTACACCTTC. Amino acids: CASSILGGQFYGYTF.